This T cell receptor beta chain came from a study of beta chain features in type 1 diabetes. The germline CDR1 and CDR2 sequences are SGHNT and YYREEE (reference sequence). The junction had 10 bases not matched to a gene; V was cut back by 3 bases and J by 6 bases. This CDR3 is 15 amino acids long. Every isolated RNA sample was fully reverse transcribed, so sequencing captured expressed TCRB transcripts. TCRdb's copy holds only in-frame clones and misses some; the assay was immunoSEQ multiplex PCR. This table holds more than 300,000 clones, roughly 13% found once. By way of CD45RO/CCR7/CD25/CD127/CD95/CD27, the CD4+ regulatory, stem cell-like memory, central memory and naive cells were sorted.

This chain connects TRBV5-4 to TRBJ1-2; 8 bases are shared with TRBD1. The clonotype comes from a man aged 18 to 35 in good health. Sequencing was done on a sample of naive CD4+ T cells from blood. The CDR3: CASSSQRSGGHGYTF. CDR3 bases: TGTGCCAGCAGCTCCCAACGATCAGGGGGCCATGGCTACACCTTC.